Presented here are 32 T cell receptor beta chains from one specimen sequenced in a study of CD8+ T cells in alopecia areata. Described treatment: oral pan-JAK inhibitor, 5-10 mg twice daily. Once RNA had been extracted, it was reverse transcribed into cDNA to act as the sequencing template. Only in-frame clones appear in the TCRdb table, and some are missing; sequencing was by immunoSEQ multiplex PCR. Among 170,000 or so clones listed, about 53% were seen once. The sequences come from CD8+ T cells sorted from blood, collected at week 24, from a patient treated with tofacitinib. These receptors all come from a human donor with alopecia areata.

The chain carries TRBV30 and TRBJ2-3, with D uncertain. The CDR3 length is 12 residues. CDR1 is GTSNPN, CDR2 SVGIG, per germline (reference sequence). Trimming stripped 5 bases from V and 6 bases from J, with 12 bases between. CDR3 amino acids: CAWASVGDTQYF. CDR3 DNA: TGTGCCTGGGCTTCCGTGGGGGATACGCAGTATTTT.

V gene TRBV27 combines with J gene TRBJ2-3; no clear D. The germline V gene has CDR1 MNHEY and CDR2 SMNVEV (reference sequence). The CDR3 loop spans 15 amino acids. Trimming removed 3 bases from V and 4 bases from J, with 14 bases in between. CDR3 nucleotide sequence: TGTGCCAGCAGTTTTATTTCGGACGCGGCAGATACGCAGTATTTT. Its translation: CASSFISDAADTQYF.

The J gene is TRBJ2-7, the V gene TRBV4-3; 8 bases are shared with TRBD2. Germline CDR1 and CDR2: LGHNA and YSLEER. The ends lost 4 bases at V and 3 bases at J; junction bases unmatched: 8. The CDR3 contains 15 residues. The CDR3: CASSLGGLGDYEQYF. CDR3 bases: TGCGCCAGCAGCCTTGGGGGACTAGGGGACTACGAGCAGTACTTC.

CDR3 in amino acids: CASSQSGDEQFF. The CDR3 coding sequence is TGTGCCAGCAGCCAGTCAGGGGATGAGCAGTTCTTC. The gene calls are TRBV4-2 and TRBJ2-1; the D gene is possibly TRBD1 (6 bases). CDR1 and CDR2 (germline): LGHNA, YNFKEQ. The V end lost 3 bases, the J end lost 8 bases, and 8 bases lay between the germline ends. The CDR3 sequence is 12 residues long.

The chain combines TRBV4-3 with TRBJ1-1, with D hard to call. Looked up from germline, CDR1 is LGHNA and CDR2 is YSLEER. This CDR3 has 15 amino acids. V was pared by 0 bases and J by 6 bases, with 14 bases between. CDR3 sequence (DNA): TGCGCCAGCAGCCAAGATTGGGGAGCTTTATCTGAAGCTTTCTTT. Residues: CASSQDWGALSEAFF.

The J gene is TRBJ2-7, the V gene TRBV20-1; D uncertain. Germline V lookup: CDR1 DFQATT, CDR2 SNEGSKA (reference sequence). This CDR3 is built from 11 residues. Trimming cost V 7 bases and J 6 bases, with 13 bases left between them. The CDR3 region has the DNA TGCAGTGAGAGCCACGATTCCGAGCAGTACTTC. This translates into CSESHDSEQYF.

This clone was observed a handful of times. The sample carries other DNA sequences with the same CDR3. The chain carries TRBV7-9 and TRBJ1-2; 7 positions agree with TRBD1. V shed 5 bases, J shed 4 bases, and the junction held 7 bases outside the gene matches. CDR3 length: 14 amino acids. The V gene's germline CDR1 is SEHNR and CDR2 FQNEAQ (reference sequence). CDR3 protein: CASSPGTDSYGYTF. The DNA for the CDR3 is TGTGCCAGCAGCCCCGGGACAGATTCCTATGGCTACACCTTC.

In its sample, this clone was seen a few times. DNA for the CDR3: TGCGCCAGCAGCCAACTCTCCGGGAGCTACGAGCAGTACTTC. This codes for CASSQLSGSYEQYF. V is TRBV4-3 and J is TRBJ2-7; D is possibly TRBD2 (6 bases). Between the trimmed V and J ends, which lost 2 bases and 3 bases, there was a span of 11 bases. The CDR3 is 14 residues long. Germline CDR1 and CDR2: LGHNA and YSLEER.

The chain has TRBV7-8 and TRBJ1-1; 7 bases agree with TRBD1. The CDR3 consists of 15 residues. From germline, CDR1 is SGHVS and CDR2 FQNEAQ. The J segment lost 2 bases and the V segment lost 3 bases, leaving 6 bases of the junction unmatched. The CDR3 protein is CASSLDRRLNTEAFF. CDR3 sequence (DNA): TGTGCCAGCAGCTTGGACAGGAGGCTAAACACTGAAGCTTTCTTT.

V gene TRBV27 combines with J gene TRBJ1-5; a possible D gene is TRBD1 (5 bases). Germline loops: CDR1 MNHEY, CDR2 SMNVEV (reference sequence). V was cut by 8 bases and J by 5 bases, with 13 bases left in between. The CDR3 spans 13 residues. CDR3 sequence (DNA): TGTGCCAGCCGAACAGGACAAGATCAGCCCCAGCATTTT. It translates to CASRTGQDQPQHF.

The chain uses TRBV29-1 and TRBJ1-1, with 7 bases matching TRBD1. The germline CDR1 and CDR2 sequences are SQVTM and ANQGSEA. The V segment lost 5 bases and the J segment 8 bases; nucleotides outside the gene matches: 8. The CDR3 sequence is 12 residues long. The CDR3 loop is CSVPDRDREAFF. DNA of the CDR3: TGCAGCGTTCCAGACCGGGACAGAGAAGCTTTCTTT.

The chain carries TRBV7-3 and TRBJ1-3; weak D call: TRBD1 (5 bases). This CDR3 is built from 16 residues. Trimming stripped 3 bases from V and 0 bases from J, with 12 bases between. Per the germline V gene, CDR1 is SGHTA and CDR2 is FQGTGA. The CDR3 DNA reads as TGTGCCAGCAGCTTCACTTCAGGGACCTCTGGAAACACCATATATTTT. Residues: CASSFTSGTSGNTIYF.

This clone was detected a few times. The chain combines TRBV11-2 with TRBJ2-1, with 11 nucleotides matching TRBD2. This CDR3 contains 16 residues. Trimming at V came to 3 bases and at J to 4 bases, leaving 5 bases not matched to a gene. CDR1 is SGHAT, CDR2 FQNNGV, per germline. The CDR3 DNA follows: TGTGCCAGCAGCTTCCTAGCGGGGGGCCAGTACAATGAGCAGTTCTTC. Protein sequence: CASSFLAGGQYNEQFF.

This chain uses TRBV13 with TRBJ1-2; no clear D. There are 13 residues in the CDR3. V was pared by 0 bases and J by 5 bases, with 7 bases between. CDR1 and CDR2 from the germline V gene are PRHDT and FYEKMQ (reference sequence). The CDR3 nucleotides are TGTGCCAGCAGCTTAGGACGAGGATATGGCTACACCTTC. It yields the protein CASSLGRGYGYTF.

This chain connects TRBV25-1 to TRBJ2-7, with D perhaps TRBD1 (6 bases). CDR3 length equals 13 residues. V lost 4 bases, J lost 3 bases, and 10 bases lay in between. CDR1 is MGHDK, CDR2 SYGVNS, per germline. CDR3 region: CASSGDNYYEQYF. Written as DNA, the CDR3 is TGTGCCAGCAGTGGGGACAACTACTACGAGCAGTACTTC.

The genes are TRBV19 and TRBJ2-7, with 8 bases aligning to TRBD1. Germline CDR1 and CDR2: LNHDA and SQIVND (reference sequence). This CDR3 is 15 amino acids long. V lost 5 bases and J lost 7; bases outside the gene matches: 13. The CDR3 sequence is CASSERTGRGREQYF. The CDR3 DNA reads TGTGCCAGTAGTGAGCGGACAGGGCGGGGTAGGGAGCAGTACTTC.

This clone was seen a single time. The chain joins TRBV13 to TRBJ1-1; the D is unclear. Deletions cut 4 bases from V and 8 bases from J, with 11 bases between. CDR3 length: 12 amino acids. CDR1 and CDR2 (germline): PRHDT, FYEKMQ (reference sequence). CDR3 sequence (DNA): TGTGCCAGCAGCTCCCCCCTTGCGGAAGCTTTCTTT. Amino acids: CASSSPLAEAFF.

The chain links TRBV5-4 to TRBJ2-1, with D maybe TRBD1 (5 bases). V was trimmed by 0 bases and J by 4 bases, leaving 17 bases between them. Germline CDR1 SGHNT, CDR2 YYREEE (reference sequence). CDR3 length: 17 residues. The CDR3: CASSLEDTLPQYNEQFF. The CDR3 DNA follows: TGTGCCAGCAGCTTGGAGGACACATTACCGCAATACAATGAGCAGTTCTTC.

The chain employs TRBV2 and TRBJ2-2, with D tentatively TRBD2 (6 bases). The CDR3 runs 14 residues. Per the germline V gene, CDR1 is SNHLY and CDR2 is FYNNEI. V lost 8 bases and J 4 bases, leaving 14 bases between the germline ends. DNA of the CDR3: TGTGCCAGCGGATGGGACTCCCTCACCGGGGAGCTGTTTTTT. The encoded protein is CASGWDSLTGELFF.

This clone was observed a handful of times. CDR3 protein: CASGLSGRGYTF. The CDR3 coding sequence is TGTGCTAGTGGTCTGTCGGGAAGAGGCTACACCTTC. The chain uses TRBV12-5 and TRBJ1-2, with D unresolved. V was pared by 5 bases and J by 8 bases, with 12 bases between. Germline-derived CDR1 and CDR2 are LGHNT and FRNRAP. The CDR3 extends over 12 amino acids.

This chain joins TRBV23-1 and TRBJ1-1, with D perhaps TRBD1 (5 bases). TRBV23-1 is an ORF, and what it does is uncertain. The CDR3 is 13 amino acids. Trimming shortened V by 6 bases and J by 1 base, and 9 bases separated the two germline ends. The CDR3 DNA reads as TGCGCCAGCAGCCAAACAGGGAACACTGAAGCTTTCTTT. Translated, it gives CASSQTGNTEAFF.

Details on this clone: This sample also contains other DNA sequences that code for the same CDR3. This chain uses TRBV7-2 with TRBJ2-7; TRBD2 is a possible D gene (6 bases). V was trimmed by 3 bases and J by 3 bases, leaving 9 bases between them. CDR1 is SGHTA and CDR2 is FQGNSA in the germline V gene. This CDR3 contains 13 residues. The CDR3 here is CASSLGLNYEQYF. In DNA, the CDR3 is TGTGCCAGCAGCTTGGGACTGAACTACGAGCAGTACTTC.

The chain recombines TRBV7-2 with TRBJ2-7; no clear D. Deletions cut 0 bases from V and 6 bases from J, with 9 bases between. The germline gives CDR1 SGHTA, CDR2 FQGNSA. This CDR3 is built from 13 residues. The CDR3, as DNA: TGTGCCAGCAGCTTAGCTGTGGGCAGCGAGCAGTACTTC. It specifies CASSLAVGSEQYF.

The chain is built from TRBV5-1 and TRBJ2-1; no definite D call. Germline V CDR1 and CDR2: SGHRS, YFSETQ. V gave up 0 bases and J gave up 5 bases, with 9 bases separating them. The CDR3 is 14 amino acids. In nucleotides, the CDR3 is TGCGCCAGCAGCTTGGAGGCACAAAACAATGAGCAGTTCTTC. Encoded protein: CASSLEAQNNEQFF.

In its sample, this clone was seen a few times. The chain links TRBV29-1 to TRBJ2-1, with D unresolved. Looked up from germline, CDR1 is SQVTM and CDR2 is ANQGSEA. Trimming took 5 bases from V and 4 from J, leaving 9 bases between them. The CDR3 is made up of 12 amino acids. As DNA, the CDR3 is TGCAGCGTTTGGACGGTTTACAATGAGCAGTTCTTC. Protein: CSVWTVYNEQFF.

V usage is TRBV5-6 and J usage is TRBJ1-2, with TRBD1 matching over 8 bases. CDR3 length equals 14 residues. Germline values: CDR1 SGHDT, CDR2 YYEEEE. V shed 3 bases, J shed 8 bases, and the junction held 9 bases outside the gene matches. The CDR3 DNA reads as TGTGCCAGCAGCTACCGGTCGGACAGGGCGGGCTACACCTTC. Encoded protein: CASSYRSDRAGYTF.

A few counts support this clone. V usage is TRBV6-5 and J usage is TRBJ1-1, with TRBD1 matching over 7 bases. The CDR3 is 13 residues long. J lost 11 bases, V lost 6 bases, and 12 bases had no gene match. CDR1 and CDR2 from the germline V gene are MNHEY and SVGAGI. The CDR3 spells CASSLTRLQGAFF. The CDR3 nucleotides are TGTGCCAGCAGCCTGACCCGCTTACAGGGGGCTTTCTTT.

The V call is TRBV10-3, the J call TRBJ2-3; 11 bases are a match to TRBD2. CDR3 size: 14 residues. Germline V gene data show CDR1 as ENHRY and CDR2 as SYGVKD. Trimming at V came to 8 bases and at J to 5 bases, leaving 6 bases not matched to a gene. This CDR3 is CAISTSGDQDTQYF. CDR3 in DNA: TGTGCCATCTCGACTAGCGGGGATCAAGATACGCAGTATTTT.

The V and J genes are TRBV13 and TRBJ2-3; D unresolved. The V gene's germline CDR1 is PRHDT and CDR2 FYEKMQ (reference sequence). The CDR3 is 16 residues long. The V and J ends lost 5 bases and 1 base respectively, with 16 bases between them. In DNA form, the CDR3 reads TGTGCCAGCAGCCCGAATCCTGACACCGGCACAGATACGCAGTATTTT. Residues: CASSPNPDTGTDTQYF.

V and J are TRBV27 and TRBJ2-1; TRBD1 or TRBD2 may be the D gene (5 bases each). CDR3 length: 13 amino acids. Germline V gene lookup returns CDR1 MNHEY and CDR2 SMNVEV (reference sequence). V was pared by 0 bases and J by 12 bases, with 12 bases between. CDR3 region: CASSLSRDGMQFF. The CDR3 region has the DNA TGTGCCAGCAGTTTATCTCGGGACGGAATGCAGTTCTTC.

The rearrangement joins TRBV5-1 to TRBJ2-5, with 11 bases aligning to TRBD1. V shed 0 bases, J shed 5 bases, and the junction held 3 bases outside the gene matches. The germline V gene has CDR1 SGHRS and CDR2 YFSETQ. The CDR3 is made up of 15 amino acids. CDR3 in DNA: TGCGCCAGCAGCTTGGGTGGACAGGGGGCTGAGACCCAGTACTTC. Translation: CASSLGGQGAETQYF.

The chain recombines TRBV9 with TRBJ2-2; 7 bases are a match to TRBD1. Per germline, CDR1 SGDLS and CDR2 YYNGEE. This CDR3 has 15 residues. J lost 7 bases, V lost 4 bases, and 10 bases had no gene match. The CDR3 sequence: CASSPQGQVHGELFF. CDR3 nucleotides: TGTGCCAGCAGCCCACAAGGACAGGTCCACGGGGAGCTGTTTTTT. Complete variable domain (other parts from reference TRBV9 and TRBJ2-2): DSGVTQTPKHLITATGQRVTLRCSPRSGDLSVYWYQQSLDQGLQFLIQYYNGEERAKGNILERFSAQQFPDLHSELNLSSLELGDSALYFCASSPQGQVHGELFFGEGSRLTVL.